This T cell receptor (beta chain) originates from a study of Graves' ophthalmopathy and Graves' hyperthyroidism. Hyperthyroidism patients were newly diagnosed, under 2 months' duration, aged 18 to 65. Orbital computed tomography and thyroid ultrasound, along with TRAb, serum thyroxine and clinical symptoms, underpinned diagnosis. The PBMCs were taken from approximately 9.7 ml of fresh peripheral blood. The TCR beta CDR3 regions underwent amplification from RNA transcripts. RT-PCR in the first round used HTBI primers; a second-round multiplex PCR followed. In TCRdb, the multiplex PCR reads were re-called with MiXCR into one record per CDR3 protein. The data contain about 620,000 distinct CDR3 sequences, 22% of them singletons. In this sample, this clonotype turned up many times. The antigen is not known. Study-level results: Ophthalmopathy versus stable hyperthyroidism: 13-signature model gave around 90% sensitivity, less than 83% specificity.

This sequence was found in a woman aged 18-30 years with stable Graves' hyperthyroidism. Some clones in this sample may be carry-over from other donors' samples. Sequences were obtained from peripheral blood.

CDR3 nucleotides: TGTGCCAGCAGTGTACGACAGGGTCGGTCTAGCAATCAGCCCCAGCATTTT. It is translated as CASSVRQGRSSNQPQHF. V and J are TRBV6-1 and TRBJ1-5, with TRBD1 identical over 7 bases. From germline, CDR1 is MNHNS and CDR2 SASEGT. The CDR3 has 17 amino acids. J gave up 0 bases and V 4 bases, and 9 bases lay outside the gene matches.